This T cell receptor beta chain was sequenced for a study of blood T cell repertoires in COVID-19. Study information: Both acute and convalescent COVID-19 samples were obtained from the United States, Italy and Spain.

This clone was counted once. The V gene's germline CDR1 is SNHLY and CDR2 FYNNEI. The J segment lost 1 base and the V segment lost 7 bases, leaving 8 bases of the junction unmatched. The CDR3 contains 16 residues. Assay used: immunoSEQ multiplex PCR; TCRdb lists only in-frame clones, some missing. The sample has over 60,000 clones, about 80% seen once; the top ten hold about 47%. V is TRBV2 and J is TRBJ2-2; 8 bases map to TRBD2. The TCR comes from an elderly woman with acute or convalescent COVID-19. Sequencing was carried out using peripheral blood. The CDR3 spells CASTPGGLVNTGELFF. The CDR3 DNA reads TGTGCCAGCACCCCGGGGGGGCTAGTGAACACCGGGGAGCTGTTTTTT.